This T cell receptor (beta chain) was recovered during a study of blood T cell repertoires in COVID-19. Per the original methods: Reference gene primer amplification yielded estimated nucleated cell counts. Generated by immunoSEQ multiplex PCR, the TCRdb table keeps only in-frame clones and is missing some. That table gives V, J and clone size, and the DNA gave D and trimming. Here the sample spans around 260,000 clones, approximately 85% being singletons. The sequenced sample was peripheral blood. This receptor was taken from a human donor in a cohort sampled during active COVID-19.

CDR3 protein: CASSAAGTRFYEQYF. The CDR3 nucleotides read TGCGCCAGCAGCGCTGCCGGGACTAGGTTTTACGAGCAGTACTTC. V is TRBV5-1 and J is TRBJ2-7; 8 bases align to TRBD2. Germline CDR1 SGHRS, CDR2 YFSETQ. The CDR3 sequence is 15 residues long. Trimming removed 4 bases from V and 4 bases from J; junction bases left unmatched: 10.